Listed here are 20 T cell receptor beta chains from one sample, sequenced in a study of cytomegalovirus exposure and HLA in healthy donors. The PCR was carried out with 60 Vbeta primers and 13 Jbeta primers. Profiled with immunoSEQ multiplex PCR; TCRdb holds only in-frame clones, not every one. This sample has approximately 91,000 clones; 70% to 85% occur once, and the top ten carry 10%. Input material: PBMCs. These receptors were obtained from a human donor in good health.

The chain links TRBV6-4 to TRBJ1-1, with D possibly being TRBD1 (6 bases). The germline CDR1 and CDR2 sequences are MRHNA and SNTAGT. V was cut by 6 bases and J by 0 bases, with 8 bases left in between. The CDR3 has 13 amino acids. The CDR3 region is CASRDSLNTEAFF. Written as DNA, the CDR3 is TGTGCCAGCAGGGACAGCCTGAACACTGAAGCTTTCTTT.

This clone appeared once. CDR3 loop: CASSPRPGDQPQHF. CDR3 nucleotide sequence: TGTGCCAGCAGCCCCCGGCCAGGGGATCAGCCCCAGCATTTT. The chain couples TRBV7-6 to TRBJ1-5; possible D gene TRBD1, 6 bases. The V end lost 5 bases, the J end lost 5 bases, and 13 bases lay between the germline ends. The CDR3 is made up of 14 amino acids. The germline CDR1 and CDR2 sequences are SGHVS and FNYEAQ.

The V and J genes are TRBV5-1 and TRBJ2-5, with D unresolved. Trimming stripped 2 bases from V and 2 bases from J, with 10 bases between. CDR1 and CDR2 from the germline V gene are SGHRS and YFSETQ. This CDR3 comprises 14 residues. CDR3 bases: TGCGCCAGCAGCTTCCAAGCCCGGCAAGAGACCCAGTACTTC. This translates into CASSFQARQETQYF.

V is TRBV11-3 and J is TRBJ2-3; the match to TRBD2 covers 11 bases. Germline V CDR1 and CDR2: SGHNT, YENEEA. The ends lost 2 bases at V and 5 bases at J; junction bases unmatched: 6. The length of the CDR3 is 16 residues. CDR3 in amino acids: CASSLSSGGPGDTQYF. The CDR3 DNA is TGTGCCAGCAGCTTATCTAGCGGGGGGCCCGGAGATACGCAGTATTTT.

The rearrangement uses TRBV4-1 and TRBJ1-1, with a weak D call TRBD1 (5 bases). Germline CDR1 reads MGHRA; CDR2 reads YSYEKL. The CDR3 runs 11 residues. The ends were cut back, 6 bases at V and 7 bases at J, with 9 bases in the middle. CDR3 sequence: CASRGVGEAFF. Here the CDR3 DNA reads TGCGCCAGCAGAGGGGTAGGTGAAGCTTTCTTT.

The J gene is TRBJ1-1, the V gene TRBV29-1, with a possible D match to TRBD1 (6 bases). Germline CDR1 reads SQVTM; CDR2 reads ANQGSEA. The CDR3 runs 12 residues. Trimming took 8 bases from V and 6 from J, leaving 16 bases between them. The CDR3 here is CSTRSGDAEAFF. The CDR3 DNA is TGCAGCACGAGATCAGGGGATGCTGAAGCTTTCTTT. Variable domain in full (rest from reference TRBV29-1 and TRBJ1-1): SAVISQKPSRDICQRGTSLTIQCQVDSQVTMMFWYRQQPGQSLTLIATANQGSEATYESGFVIDKFPISRPNLTFSTLTVSNMSPEDSSIYLCSTRSGDAEAFFGQGTRLTVV.

CDR3: CASSQGAQYGNEQFF. In nucleotides, the CDR3 is TGCGCCAGCAGCCAAGGGGCGCAATACGGCAATGAGCAGTTCTTC. This chain joins TRBV4-3 and TRBJ2-1; D gene unclear. The ends were cut back, 1 base at V and 6 bases at J, with 13 bases in the middle. CDR1 and CDR2 from the germline V gene are LGHNA and YSLEER. CDR3 length: 15 residues.

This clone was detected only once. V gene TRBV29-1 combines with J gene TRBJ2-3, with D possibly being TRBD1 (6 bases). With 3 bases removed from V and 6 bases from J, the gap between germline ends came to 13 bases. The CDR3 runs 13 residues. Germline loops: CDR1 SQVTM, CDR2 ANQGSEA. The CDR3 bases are TGCAGCGTTGATAAAACCAGGGGTGATACGCAGTATTTT. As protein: CSVDKTRGDTQYF.

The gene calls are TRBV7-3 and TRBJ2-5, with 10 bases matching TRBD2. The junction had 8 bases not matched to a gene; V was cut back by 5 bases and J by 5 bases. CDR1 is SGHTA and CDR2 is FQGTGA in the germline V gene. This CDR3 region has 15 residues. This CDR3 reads CASSALAGDAETQYF. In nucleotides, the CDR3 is TGTGCCAGCAGCGCCCTAGCGGGAGATGCCGAGACCCAGTACTTC.

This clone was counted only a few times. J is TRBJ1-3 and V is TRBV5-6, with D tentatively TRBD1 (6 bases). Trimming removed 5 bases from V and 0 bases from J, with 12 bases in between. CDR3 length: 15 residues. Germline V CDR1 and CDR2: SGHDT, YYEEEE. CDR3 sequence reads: CASRDSLFSGNTIYF. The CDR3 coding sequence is TGTGCCAGCAGGGACAGTCTTTTCTCTGGAAACACCATATATTTT.

The CDR3 DNA is TGTGCCAGCAGTGGCCCAAGGGGTGATACGCAGTATTTT. It translates to CASSGPRGDTQYF. This chain joins TRBV28 and TRBJ2-3, with a possible D match to TRBD1 (5 bases). Trimming stripped 5 bases from V and 6 bases from J, with 12 bases between. The germline gives CDR1 MDHEN, CDR2 SYDVKM. This CDR3 comprises 13 residues.

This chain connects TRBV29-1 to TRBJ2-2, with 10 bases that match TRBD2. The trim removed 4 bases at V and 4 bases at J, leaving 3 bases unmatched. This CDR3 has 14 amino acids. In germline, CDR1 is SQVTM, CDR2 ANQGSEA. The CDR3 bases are TGCAGCGTTGGGTTAGCGGGAGGCACCGGGGAGCTGTTTTTT. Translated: CSVGLAGGTGELFF.

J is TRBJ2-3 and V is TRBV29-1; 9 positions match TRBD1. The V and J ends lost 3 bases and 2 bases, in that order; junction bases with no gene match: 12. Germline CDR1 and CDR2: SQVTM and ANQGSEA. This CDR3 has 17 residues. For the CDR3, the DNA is TGCAGCGTTGAGGGGGTGGAACACAGGGGGCCCACAGATACGCAGTATTTT. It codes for CSVEGVEHRGPTDTQYF.

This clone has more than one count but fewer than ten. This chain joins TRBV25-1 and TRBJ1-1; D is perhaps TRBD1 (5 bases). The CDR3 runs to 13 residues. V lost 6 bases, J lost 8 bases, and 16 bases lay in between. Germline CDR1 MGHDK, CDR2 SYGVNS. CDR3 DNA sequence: TGTGCCAGCAGACCCGGCGGACACCTAGAAGCTTTCTTT. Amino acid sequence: CASRPGGHLEAFF.

The CDR3 reads CASSQEIAGALFDEQFF. Here the CDR3 DNA reads TGCGCCAGCAGCCAAGAGATAGCGGGAGCATTATTTGATGAGCAGTTCTTC. The chain recombines TRBV4-1 with TRBJ2-1; 9 positions agree with TRBD2. Unmatched junction bases numbered 11, after V lost 0 bases and J lost 8 bases. This CDR3 comprises 17 residues. Germline assignment: CDR1 MGHRA and CDR2 YSYEKL.

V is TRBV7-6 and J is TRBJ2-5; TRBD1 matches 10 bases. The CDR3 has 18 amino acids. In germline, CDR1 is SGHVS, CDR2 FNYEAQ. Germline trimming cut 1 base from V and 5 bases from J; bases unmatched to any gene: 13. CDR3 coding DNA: TGTGCCAGCAGCTTAGTCGGTTCGCGGACAGGGGGTAGGGAGACCCAGTACTTC. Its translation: CASSLVGSRTGGRETQYF.

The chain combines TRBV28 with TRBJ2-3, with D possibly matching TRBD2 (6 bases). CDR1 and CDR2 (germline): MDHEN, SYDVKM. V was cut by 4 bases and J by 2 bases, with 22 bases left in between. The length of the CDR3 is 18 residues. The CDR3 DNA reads TGTGCCAGCAGTTCCGGGTGGGGAGCGGGCCTTACCACAGATACGCAGTATTTT. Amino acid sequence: CASSSGWGAGLTTDTQYF.

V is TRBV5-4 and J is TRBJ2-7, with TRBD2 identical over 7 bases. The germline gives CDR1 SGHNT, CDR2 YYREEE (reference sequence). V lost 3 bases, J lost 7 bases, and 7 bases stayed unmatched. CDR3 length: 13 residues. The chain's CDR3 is CASSSWTRREQYF. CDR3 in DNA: TGTGCCAGCAGCTCGTGGACTAGGCGGGAGCAGTACTTC.

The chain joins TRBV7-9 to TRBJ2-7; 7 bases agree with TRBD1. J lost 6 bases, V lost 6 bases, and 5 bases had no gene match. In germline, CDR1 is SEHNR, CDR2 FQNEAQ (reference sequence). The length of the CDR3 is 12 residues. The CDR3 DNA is TGTGCCAGCAGGTCACAGGGGTTCGAGCAGTACTTC. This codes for CASRSQGFEQYF.

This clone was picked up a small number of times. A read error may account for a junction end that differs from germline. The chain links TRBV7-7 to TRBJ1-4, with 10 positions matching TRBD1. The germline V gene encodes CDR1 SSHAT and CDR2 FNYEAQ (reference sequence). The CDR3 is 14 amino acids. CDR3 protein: CASSLRTGGEKLFF. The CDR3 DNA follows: TGTGCTAGCAGCTTGAGGACAGGGGGAGAAAAACTGTTTTTT.